One sample yielded the 11 T cell receptor beta chains listed below, sequenced in a study of identical twins. TCRdb called the 5' RACE reads again in MiXCR, with one record for every CDR3 protein. The sample yields about 220,000 distinct CDR3 sequences, less than 10% seen once. What was sequenced was memory (CD45RO+) T cells sorted from blood. Receptor source: a woman between 18 and 30 years old in good health.

This rearrangement joins TRBV20-1 to TRBJ2-5; TRBD1 matches at 9 bases. After removal of 7 bases from V and 2 bases from J, the junction contained 8 bases not matched to a gene. Germline-derived CDR1 and CDR2 are DFQATT and SNEGSKA (reference sequence). The CDR3 totals 14 residues. As DNA, the CDR3 is TGCAGTGGCACAGGGGGCACGAGGCAAGAGACCCAGTACTTC. Residues: CSGTGGTRQETQYF.

The V call is TRBV3-1, the J call TRBJ2-7, with 8 bases matching TRBD1. There are 14 residues in the CDR3. From germline, CDR1 is LGHDT and CDR2 YNNKEL (reference sequence). The V segment lost 5 bases and the J segment 1 base; nucleotides outside the gene matches: 4. CDR3 sequence reads: CASSGRDRSYEQYF. In DNA, the CDR3 is TGTGCCAGCAGCGGCCGGGACAGGTCCTACGAGCAGTACTTC.

The chain couples TRBV7-2 to TRBJ1-2; 8 bases are a match to TRBD1. Germline assignment: CDR1 SGHTA and CDR2 FQGNSA. This CDR3 has 13 amino acids. Trimming took 6 bases from V and 7 from J; bases not matched to a gene: 7. CDR3 amino acids: CASRGPDRAGYTF. In DNA form, the CDR3 reads TGTGCCAGCAGGGGACCGGACAGGGCTGGCTACACCTTC.

V is TRBV14 and J is TRBJ2-5, with a tentative D call TRBD2 (5 bases). Germline V gives CDR1 SGHDN, CDR2 FVKESK. V gave up 8 bases and J gave up 0 bases, with 7 bases separating them. The CDR3 is 12 amino acids. CDR3 region: CASGLYQETQYF. In nucleotides, the CDR3 is TGTGCCAGCGGACTGTACCAAGAGACCCAGTACTTC.

This clonotype has a count of ten or more. The chain carries TRBV29-1 and TRBJ2-3; D is undetermined. With 3 bases removed from V and 2 bases from J, the gap between germline ends came to 6 bases. Germline lookup yields CDR1 SQVTM and CDR2 ANQGSEA. The CDR3 contains 12 residues. CDR3 region: CSVDWVTDTQYF. The CDR3, as DNA: TGCAGCGTTGATTGGGTCACAGATACGCAGTATTTT.

This clonotype was found many times. The chain links TRBV27 to TRBJ1-2; 8 bases map to TRBD1. The CDR3 has 14 amino acids. The V gene's germline CDR1 is MNHEY and CDR2 SMNVEV (reference sequence). Trimming at V came to 5 bases and at J to 5 bases, leaving 7 bases not matched to a gene. The CDR3, as DNA: TGTGCCAGCAGTGCGGCAGGGGGCCGGTATGGCTACACCTTC. Encoded protein: CASSAAGGRYGYTF.

The chain links TRBV5-4 to TRBJ2-7; D gene ambiguous. The CDR3 length is 14 residues. Germline CDR1 reads SGHNT; CDR2 reads YYREEE (reference sequence). Trimming pared 5 bases from V and 0 bases from J, leaving 12 bases between. The CDR3 DNA is TGTGCCAGCAGTCCGGACCGGAGCTCCTACGAGCAGTACTTC. It codes for CASSPDRSSYEQYF.

The CDR3 sequence is CASSFPGTGEGDTQYF. For the CDR3, the DNA is TGTGCCAGCAGCTTCCCCGGGACCGGCGAGGGGGATACGCAGTATTTT. The gene calls are TRBV5-4 and TRBJ2-3, with D perhaps given as TRBD1 or TRBD2 (5 bases each). The CDR3 totals 16 residues. The germline gives CDR1 SGHNT, CDR2 YYREEE (reference sequence). Trimming took 2 bases from V and 6 from J, leaving 19 bases between them.

The chain carries TRBV5-1 and TRBJ2-7, with 9 bases aligning to TRBD1. V lost 4 bases and J lost 3; bases outside the gene matches: 8. This CDR3 is built from 15 residues. Per the germline V gene, CDR1 is SGHRS and CDR2 is YFSETQ. This chain's CDR3 is CASSRGDRENYEQYF. The CDR3 nucleotides are TGCGCCAGCAGCAGAGGGGACAGGGAGAACTACGAGCAGTACTTC.

The chain recombines TRBV20-1 with TRBJ1-2, with D unclear. The germline gives CDR1 DFQATT, CDR2 SNEGSKA (reference sequence). The V gene lost 0 bases and the J gene lost 9 bases, with 8 bases spanning the gap. This CDR3 comprises 11 residues. CDR3 coding DNA: TGCAGTGCTAGAGATTTAACGAGCTACACCTTC. It is translated as CSARDLTSYTF.

In its sample, this clonotype was seen many times. The chain uses TRBV5-1 and TRBJ2-1; 8 positions match TRBD1. This CDR3 has 13 residues. The V gene end was trimmed by 0 bases and the J gene end by 15 bases; junction bases not matched to a gene: 8. Germline CDR1 SGHRS, CDR2 YFSETQ. CDR3 protein: CASSLDGRDRLFF. CDR3 coding DNA: TGCGCCAGCAGCTTGGACGGAAGGGACAGGCTGTTCTTC.